Listed below are T cell receptor beta chains from one sample, sequenced in a study of blood T cell repertoires in COVID-19. Assay: immunoSEQ multiplex PCR; the TCRdb copy retains only in-frame clones and omits some. The sample lists 160,000 or so clones, 75% to 90% occurring once. Material for sequencing was peripheral blood. The receptor set was obtained from a human donor in a cohort sampled during active COVID-19. CDR3s include the opening cysteine and the closing phenylalanine or tryptophan. The order of the fields is V gene, clone size, D gene, J gene, CDR3 protein, CDR3 DNA. The D gene is left open where the match is weak. A row's size may be missing; if present it is once, few, many or a size class.

TRBV14,-,TRBD2,TRBJ2-7,CASSLSGLAWYEQYF,TGTGCCAGCAGCCTGTCGGGACTAGCGTGGTACGAGCAGTACTTC
TRBV30,-,TRBD1,TRBJ2-2,CAWSRGTGGGTGELFF,TGTGCCTGGAGTCGGGGGACAGGAGGGGGAACCGGGGAGCTGTTTTTT
TRBV29-1,-,-,TRBJ2-1,CSVEEEGPNEQFF,TGCAGCGTTGAAGAGGAGGGTCCCAATGAGCAGTTCTTC
TRBV3-1/TRBV3-2,-,-,TRBJ1-2,CASSQGRQYGYTF,TGTGCCAGCAGCCAAGGACGACAATATGGCTACACCTTC
TRBV6-6,-,TRBD1,TRBJ1-4,CATSDRGRDEKLFF,TGTGCCACTTCGGACAGGGGCCGGGATGAAAAACTGTTTTTT
TRBV7-3,-,-,TRBJ2-1,CASSPPGATSYNEQFF,TGTGCCAGCAGCCCGCCAGGGGCCACCTCCTACAATGAGCAGTTCTTC
TRBV7-2,-,TRBD1,TRBJ1-6,CASSWRQGKDSPLHF,TGTGCCAGCAGCTGGCGACAGGGAAAAGATTCACCCCTCCACTTT
TRBV15,-,-,TRBJ1-5,CATSKGTGGNQPQHF,TGTGCCACCAGCAAGGGCACGGGGGGGAATCAGCCCCAGCATTTT
TRBV7-9,few,TRBD2,TRBJ2-2,CASRGLAGEANTGELFF,TGTGCCAGCAGAGGATTAGCGGGAGAAGCGAACACCGGGGAGCTGTTTTTT
TRBV4-3,-,TRBD2,TRBJ2-1,CASSQVSGGPYEQFF,TGCGCCAGCAGCCAAGTAAGCGGGGGGCCCTATGAGCAGTTCTTC
TRBV6-5,-,TRBD2,TRBJ2-7,CASGGPGGYEQYF,TGTGCCAGCGGGGGACCGGGAGGCTACGAGCAGTACTTC
TRBV11-2,-,-,TRBJ1-1,CASSLPGGGAFF,TGTGCCAGCAGCTTACCGGGCGGGGGGGCTTTCTTT